This T cell receptor (beta chain) was sequenced in a study of Ad26.COV2.S vaccination and SARS-CoV-2 variants. Across the study: The donor belonged to the COV1001 Ad26.COV2.S trial arm.

This clone appeared once. Antigen: not known. Between the trimmed V and J ends, which lost 5 bases and 0 bases, there was a span of 18 bases. The CDR3 is made up of 17 amino acids. Germline V gives CDR1 PRHDT, CDR2 FYEKMQ (reference sequence). Regarding treatment: around 19 received Ad26.COV2.S at low or high dose, single or two shots; a few received placebo; per-sample allocation not given. On day 63 after the first injection, vaccine and placebo recipients gave samples. The protocol was immunoSEQ multiplex PCR, while the TCRdb copy is restricted to in-frame clones and leaves out a portion. The sample has 350,000 to 550,000 clones; 75% to 90% are singletons. Whole-study results and caveats: For non-spike TCRs, breadth in vaccine recipients resembled that in placebo recipients.

Sequences were derived from peripheral blood, sampled in a trial of Ad26.COV2.S vaccine versus placebo. This receptor was identified in a person between 18 and 60 years old who received the Ad26.COV2.S COVID-19 vaccine or a placebo. This chain joins TRBV13 and TRBJ2-3; D may be TRBD1 or TRBD2 (6 bases each). The chain's CDR3 is CASSPPPRGPSTDTQYF. The CDR3 DNA sequence: TGTGCCAGCAGCCCGCCCCCCCGGGGGCCTAGCACAGATACGCAGTATTTT.